One and the same sample provided the 2 T cell receptor beta chains below, sequenced in a study of blood T cell repertoires in COVID-19 (dated by TCRdb to the early 2020s). Library prep was done by the immunoSEQ multiplex PCR assay. The table was pulled from immuneACCESS by TCRdb, which kept in-frame rearrangements only. Such tables lose some clones; where checked, under half of the loss comes from unresolved V genes, and the rest has no known cause. The sample contains some 250,000 clones, roughly nine tenths of them found a single time. The ten biggest clones cover 3.5% to 4% of the sample. Sequencing was done on a sample of PBMCs or T cells enriched from blood (not recorded which). Source of these receptors: a woman aged 25 to 39 with acute COVID-19.

V usage is TRBV6-2 or TRBV6-3 and J usage is TRBJ1-2; the match to TRBD1 covers 7 bases. CDR1 is MNHEY and CDR2 is SVGEGT in the germline V gene. The CDR3 loop spans 13 amino acids. The V gene end was trimmed by 5 bases and the J gene end by 6 bases; junction bases not matched to a gene: 6. DNA for the CDR3: TGTGCCAGCAGTCTCGACAGGGCCAATGGCTACACCTTC. It yields the protein CASSLDRANGYTF.

The V call is TRBV15, the J call TRBJ1-3; D not resolved. V was pared by 1 base and J by 4 bases, with 14 bases between. Germline-derived CDR1 and CDR2 are LNHNV and YYDKDF (reference sequence). CDR3 length: 16 amino acids. CDR3 bases: TGTGCCACCAGCAGAGGGAGGGAAGTGAGGGGAAACACCATATATTTT. Its protein product is CATSRGREVRGNTIYF. Filled out from reference TRBV15 and TRBJ1-3, the complete variable domain reads DAMVIQNPRYQVTQFGKPVTLSCSQTLNHNVMYWYQQKSSQAPKLLFHYYDKDFNNEADTPDNFQSRRPNTSFCFLDIRSPGLGDTAMYLCATSRGREVRGNTIYFGEGSWLTVV.